This paragraph covers one T cell receptor (beta chain) sequence. Its matching antigen is unknown. Additional DNA sequences in this sample encode the identical CDR3. J gave up 2 bases and V 2 bases, and 0 bases lay outside the gene matches. Per germline, CDR1 SEHNR and CDR2 FQNEAQ (reference sequence). This CDR3 has 14 residues. These data come from a study of cytomegalovirus exposure and HLA in healthy donors. It was with 60 Vbeta and 13 Jbeta primers that the PCR ran. Measured with immunoSEQ multiplex PCR; TCRdb has only the in-frame clones, and not every one. Of roughly 52,000 clones in the sample, 75% to 85% were seen once. Study-wide findings and caveats: Later analysis identified a missense DCLRE1C variant that was linked to TCR beta V- and J-gene trimming. In vitro testing confirmed a few CMV-associated chains as specific for CMV antigens. The authors listed roughly 150 TCR beta chains as cytomegalovirus-associated. With further analysis later on, most CMV-associated TCR beta chains appeared HLA-restricted.

The clonotype comes from a female donor in good health and CMV-seronegative. V gene TRBV7-9 combines with J gene TRBJ1-3; 7 bases align to TRBD1. Material: PBMCs. The CDR3 coding sequence is TGTGCCAGCAGCTTAACAGGGGCTGGAAACACCATATATTTT. It is translated as CASSLTGAGNTIYF.